Listed below are T cell receptor beta chains from one sample, sequenced in a study of blood T cell repertoires in COVID-19. This table comes from immunoSEQ multiplex PCR, and its TCRdb copy is limited to in-frame clones, with some not included. Of around 70,000 clones listed, approximately 90% are singletons. The sequencing input was peripheral blood. The receptors derive from a human donor in a cohort sampled during active COVID-19. CDR3s include the opening cysteine and the closing phenylalanine or tryptophan. D genes are given only for firm matches. Size is omitted from some rows. Given values are once, few, many or a class for expanded clones.

CDR3 length	V gene	clone size	J gene	D gene	CDR3 protein	CDR3 DNA
15	TRBV7-2	.	TRBJ1-4	.	CASSPNLDRNEKLFF	TGTGCCAGCAGCCCCAACCTCGACAGGAATGAAAAACTGTTTTTT
15	TRBV18	.	TRBJ2-2	TRBD1	CASQHRGSETGELFF	TGTGCCAGCCAACACAGGGGATCGGAAACCGGGGAGCTGTTTTTT
16	TRBV6-1	.	TRBJ1-2	.	CASSVGLLVRHYGYTF	TGTGCCAGCAGTGTCGGACTTCTTGTGCGGCATTATGGCTACACCTTC
11	TRBV7-2	.	TRBJ2-5	.	CASSSQETQYF	TGTGCCAGCAGCTCTCAAGAGACCCAGTACTTC
15	TRBV6-2/TRBV6-3	few	TRBJ2-5	.	CASSYGAGGVETQYF	TGTGCCAGCAGTTACGGGGCAGGTGGTGTCGAGACCCAGTACTTC
15	TRBV7-2	.	TRBJ2-7	TRBD2	CASSSLAGGVYEQYF	TGTGCCAGCAGCTCCTTAGCGGGGGGCGTCTACGAGCAGTACTTC
15	TRBV7-9	.	TRBJ1-2	TRBD1	CASSAPGQGTYGYTF	TGTGCCAGCAGCGCCCCGGGACAGGGTACCTATGGCTACACCTTC
15	TRBV6-5	few	TRBJ1-6	TRBD1	CASSYGDRGNSPLHF	TGTGCCAGCAGTTATGGGGACAGAGGTAATTCACCCCTCCACTTT
18	TRBV7-8	once	TRBJ2-1	TRBD2	CASSLGVLLAGGYNEQFF	TGTGCCAGCAGCTTAGGGGTTCTGCTAGCGGGGGGTTACAATGAGCAGTTCTTC
15	TRBV6-5	.	TRBJ2-7	.	CASSTLLFGAYEQYF	TGTGCCAGCAGTACCCTTCTCTTCGGGGCCTACGAGCAGTACTTC
14	TRBV11-3	once	TRBJ2-7	TRBD1	CASSLGQSSYEQYF	TGTGCCAGCAGCTTGGGACAGAGCTCCTACGAGCAGTACTTC
11	TRBV20-1	once	TRBJ1-2	.	CSVRLNYGYTF	TGCAGTGTAAGACTAAACTATGGCTACACCTTC
16	TRBV9	.	TRBJ2-7	TRBD1	CASSTTGTASSYEQYF	TGTGCCAGCAGCACAACCGGGACAGCGAGCTCCTACGAGCAGTACTTC
13	TRBV5-1	.	TRBJ2-7	.	CASSLGLTGEQYF	TGCGCCAGCAGCTTGGGTCTAACGGGCGAGCAGTACTTC
13	TRBV6-4	.	TRBJ1-5	.	CASSEGGNQPQHF	TGTGCCAGCAGTGAAGGGGGCAATCAGCCCCAGCATTTT
10	TRBV20-1	many	TRBJ2-7	.	CSATFYEQYF	TGCAGTGCTACGTTCTACGAGCAGTACTTC